These 13 T cell receptor beta chains originate from one sample sequenced in a study of CD4 T cells in relation to SARS-CoV-2 and coronaviruses. Using immunoSEQ multiplex PCR, the repertoire was profiled, and TCRdb retains in-frame clones only, with some absent. The table shows nearly 20,000 clones, with approximately 81% occurring only once. CD4+ T cells from unexposed donors were obtained before the COVID-19 pandemic (2011-2018). CD4+ T cells were isolated from the cells after more than 8 days of culture. Their recognized antigens are unknown. The sequenced sample consisted of CD4+ T cells from PBMCs, cultured in vitro. The receptors derive from a human donor in good health.

CDR3 sequence (DNA): TGCGCCAGCAGCTTGTTATCCCTATCTCGGCGGGAGGTTGTATACGAGCAGTACTTC. As protein: CASSLLSLSRREVVYEQYF. This sequence joins TRBV5-1 and TRBJ2-7; 8 bases are shared with TRBD2. CDR1 and CDR2 from the germline V gene are SGHRS and YFSETQ. The CDR3 is 19 residues long. V shed 1 base and J 4 bases; nucleotides not matched to a gene: 19.

This chain joins TRBV4-1 and TRBJ2-3; TRBD1 aligns across 8 bases. CDR3 length: 16 residues. V trimming: 1 base; J trimming: 1 base; junction bases outside the gene matches: 4. In germline, CDR1 is MGHRA, CDR2 YSYEKL. DNA for the CDR3: TGCGCCAGCAGCCAAGGGGACAGGCGGCGCACAGATACGCAGTATTTT. Its translation: CASSQGDRRRTDTQYF.

V and J are TRBV27 and TRBJ2-7; 8 bases align to TRBD1. CDR3 length equals 13 residues. Germline CDR1 and CDR2: MNHEY and SMNVEV (reference sequence). Trimming removed 5 bases from V and 1 base from J; junction bases left unmatched: 1. The CDR3 nucleotides read TGTGCCAGCAGTCGACAGGGGTCCTACGAGCAGTACTTC. Amino acid sequence: CASSRQGSYEQYF.

CDR3 residues: CASSLAGTLNEKLFF. The DNA of the CDR3 is TGTGCCAGCAGCTTGGCGGGAACCTTGAATGAAAAACTGTTTTTT. The chain couples TRBV5-5 to TRBJ1-4; D is unclear. This CDR3 is 15 amino acids long. From germline, CDR1 is SGHKS and CDR2 YYEKEE (reference sequence). V was shortened by 0 bases and J by 5 bases, with 11 bases between the two germline ends.

V is TRBV2 and J is TRBJ1-6; D not resolved. This CDR3 is built from 14 residues. The germline CDR1 and CDR2 sequences are SNHLY and FYNNEI. Trimming left V 8 bases short and J 6 bases short, with 14 bases between. This chain's CDR3 is CASRREVGNSPLHF. The CDR3 DNA reads as TGTGCCAGCCGTCGGGAAGTGGGTAATTCACCCCTCCACTTT.

This chain joins TRBV24-1 and TRBJ2-5; TRBD2 agrees at 8 bases. V shed 6 bases and J 3 bases; nucleotides not matched to a gene: 2. This CDR3 spans 13 amino acids. The germline CDR1 and CDR2 sequences are KGHDR and SFDVKD. CDR3 amino acids: CATSTSGEETQYF. CDR3 DNA sequence: TGTGCCACCAGTACTAGCGGTGAAGAGACCCAGTACTTC.

The rearrangement joins TRBV2 to TRBJ1-2, with D uncertain. CDR1 and CDR2 (germline): SNHLY, FYNNEI. V gave up 4 bases and J gave up 7 bases, with 10 bases separating them. CDR3 size: 12 residues. CDR3 nucleotides: TGTGCCAGCAGTGTCTCTCTCGCTGGCTACACCTTC. This gives the protein CASSVSLAGYTF.

The rearrangement joins TRBV7-2 to TRBJ2-3; the D is unclear. This CDR3 region has 16 residues. Germline CDR1 reads SGHTA; CDR2 reads FQGNSA. Trimming took off 6 bases at V and 5 bases at J, with 21 bases between the two ends. CDR3: CASRPRHWATGDTQYF. The CDR3 nucleotides read TGTGCCAGCAGGCCCAGGCATTGGGCTACGGGAGATACGCAGTATTTT.

The chain carries TRBV20-1 and TRBJ2-5; D is perhaps TRBD2 (5 bases). The CDR3 covers 11 residues. V dropped 4 bases and J dropped 7 bases, with 10 bases sitting between them. Per germline, CDR1 DFQATT and CDR2 SNEGSKA (reference sequence). The CDR3 protein is CSAIRAGTQYF. In nucleotides, the CDR3 is TGCAGTGCTATCCGGGCGGGGACCCAGTACTTC.

The gene calls are TRBV19 and TRBJ2-7; 8 positions match TRBD2. The CDR3 is made up of 13 amino acids. The germline V gene encodes CDR1 LNHDA and CDR2 SQIVND (reference sequence). Trimming cost V 7 bases and J 6 bases; bases outside gene matches: 8. CDR3 DNA sequence: TGTGCCAGTACCGCGACTAGCGTCAGCGAGCAGTACTTC. Translating gives CASTATSVSEQYF. Together with reference TRBV19 and TRBJ2-7, the CDR3 gives the full variable domain: DGGITQSPKYLFRKEGQNVTLSCEQNLNHDAMYWYRQDPGQGLRLIYYSQIVNDFQKGDIAEGYSVSREKKESFPLTVTSAQKNPTAFYLCASTATSVSEQYFGPGTRLTVT.

This chain joins TRBV11-2 and TRBJ1-5; tentatively, D is TRBD1 (5 bases). This CDR3 comprises 16 residues. Per the germline V gene, CDR1 is SGHAT and CDR2 is FQNNGV. The ends were cut back, 5 bases at V and 0 bases at J, with 14 bases in the middle. The DNA of the CDR3 is TGTGCCAGCAGCCCCGCTGTGGGGCGTAGCAATCAGCCCCAGCATTTT. Amino acids: CASSPAVGRSNQPQHF.

The chain employs TRBV12-3 or TRBV12-4 and TRBJ1-5; no definite D call. The CDR3 has 13 residues. Deletions cut 6 bases from V and 0 bases from J, with 6 bases between. The CDR3 region has the DNA TGTGCCAGCAGGATTTCTAGCAATCAGCCCCAGCATTTT. It yields the protein CASRISSNQPQHF.

This clone was seen a single time. In DNA, the CDR3 is TGTGCCATCAGTCCGGACGGTCGGAACACTGAAGCTTTCTTT. Translation: CAISPDGRNTEAFF. J is TRBJ1-1 and V is TRBV10-3; D unresolved. The germline CDR1 and CDR2 sequences are ENHRY and SYGVKD. Trimming pared 5 bases from V and 1 base from J, leaving 11 bases between. This CDR3 is 14 amino acids long.